This is a list of T cell receptor beta chains from one sample in a study of control samples from healthy donors and cancer patients. The repertoire was sequenced with immunoSEQ multiplex PCR; TCRdb's copy has only in-frame clones and lacks some. The sample has around 110,000 clones, approximately 93% seen once. Sequenced sample: blood. The receptors stem from a man aged 25-45 years in good health. Both conserved end residues are part of each CDR3. Fields, in order: CDR3 protein, J gene, V gene, D gene. D genes are given only for firm matches.

CDR3aa: CASSQYFQEDTQYF
j_gene: TRBJ2-3
v_gene: TRBV4-1
d_gene: -

CDR3aa: CASSELGNGYTF
j_gene: TRBJ1-2
v_gene: TRBV25-1
d_gene: -

CDR3aa: CASSLASRGQGDRRSYEQYF
j_gene: TRBJ2-7
v_gene: TRBV28
d_gene: TRBD1

CDR3aa: CASSSGQLQNTEAFF
j_gene: TRBJ1-1
v_gene: TRBV5-1
d_gene: -

CDR3aa: CASSSQPGTVSGNTIYF
j_gene: TRBJ1-3
v_gene: TRBV11-2
d_gene: TRBD1

CDR3aa: CASSSVHRGTPFF
j_gene: TRBJ1-1
v_gene: TRBV7-3
d_gene: TRBD1

CDR3aa: CASSATGRNEKLFF
j_gene: TRBJ1-4
v_gene: TRBV9
d_gene: TRBD1

CDR3aa: CASRPRNEQFF
j_gene: TRBJ2-1
v_gene: TRBV2
d_gene: -

CDR3aa: CASSQRASSPGNTIYF
j_gene: TRBJ1-3
v_gene: TRBV2
d_gene: -

CDR3aa: CASGWGQDTEAFF
j_gene: TRBJ1-1
v_gene: TRBV12-5
d_gene: TRBD1

CDR3aa: CAIKEGTRAFF
j_gene: TRBJ1-1
v_gene: TRBV10-3
d_gene: -

CDR3aa: CASSGAGLSYNEQFF
j_gene: TRBJ2-1
v_gene: TRBV7-2
d_gene: -

CDR3aa: CASSSGRDREETQYF
j_gene: TRBJ2-5
v_gene: TRBV7-9
d_gene: TRBD1

CDR3aa: CASNPLGRGLTEAFF
j_gene: TRBJ1-1
v_gene: TRBV28
d_gene: TRBD1

CDR3aa: CASSPLPFGQGGTEAFF
j_gene: TRBJ1-1
v_gene: TRBV18
d_gene: TRBD1

CDR3aa: CASSLNGPIYF
j_gene: TRBJ2-5
v_gene: TRBV27
d_gene: -

CDR3aa: CASTWDRRARGYTF
j_gene: TRBJ1-2
v_gene: TRBV28
d_gene: TRBD1

CDR3aa: CASSRSGGHNEQFF
j_gene: TRBJ2-1
v_gene: TRBV7-9
d_gene: TRBD2

CDR3aa: CASSSQAGVNTEAFF
j_gene: TRBJ1-1
v_gene: TRBV7-9
d_gene: -

CDR3aa: CASSQAGVTDTQYF
j_gene: TRBJ2-3
v_gene: TRBV5-1
d_gene: TRBD2

CDR3aa: CASSVGGVNDGYTF
j_gene: TRBJ1-2
v_gene: TRBV9
d_gene: -

CDR3aa: CASSEGLLREKLFF
j_gene: TRBJ1-4
v_gene: TRBV10-1
d_gene: -

CDR3aa: CASSDTGSGTEAFF
j_gene: TRBJ1-1
v_gene: TRBV9
d_gene: -

CDR3aa: CASSLGEGLSTDTQYF
j_gene: TRBJ2-3
v_gene: TRBV9
d_gene: TRBD2

CDR3aa: CASSLAGFGNTIYF
j_gene: TRBJ1-3
v_gene: TRBV5-1
d_gene: -

CDR3aa: CASSLAGLVPLDEQFF
j_gene: TRBJ2-1
v_gene: TRBV5-6
d_gene: -

CDR3aa: CASSEGLAASDTQYF
j_gene: TRBJ2-3
v_gene: TRBV2
d_gene: TRBD2

CDR3aa: CASSQAGVGTGELFF
j_gene: TRBJ2-2
v_gene: TRBV3-1/TRBV3-2
d_gene: TRBD2

CDR3aa: CASSYSGGEKLFF
j_gene: TRBJ1-4
v_gene: TRBV6-5
d_gene: -

CDR3aa: CASSRTGRGSYEQYF
j_gene: TRBJ2-7
v_gene: TRBV3-1/TRBV3-2
d_gene: -

CDR3aa: CAISEEDRGPYGYTF
j_gene: TRBJ1-2
v_gene: TRBV10-3
d_gene: TRBD1

CDR3aa: CATGYGTGNSPLHF
j_gene: TRBJ1-6
v_gene: TRBV15
d_gene: TRBD1

CDR3aa: CASSSTGIGNTIYF
j_gene: TRBJ1-3
v_gene: TRBV7-2
d_gene: TRBD1

CDR3aa: CASSSGLAGGRYEQFF
j_gene: TRBJ2-1
v_gene: TRBV5-1
d_gene: TRBD2

CDR3aa: CASSFQGRSSGNTIYF
j_gene: TRBJ1-3
v_gene: TRBV5-6
d_gene: -

CDR3aa: CASSPTQGSNTEAFF
j_gene: TRBJ1-1
v_gene: TRBV18
d_gene: -

CDR3aa: CASSLGPGKGNTIYF
j_gene: TRBJ1-3
v_gene: TRBV7-9
d_gene: -

CDR3aa: CASSLGQRSTDTQYF
j_gene: TRBJ2-3
v_gene: TRBV7-6
d_gene: -

CDR3aa: CASSPAGRRTGELFF
j_gene: TRBJ2-2
v_gene: TRBV11-2
d_gene: -

CDR3aa: CASSSLTGGNQPQHF
j_gene: TRBJ1-5
v_gene: TRBV6-6
d_gene: TRBD1

CDR3aa: CASSQAGSQTLNYGYTF
j_gene: TRBJ1-2
v_gene: TRBV3-1/TRBV3-2
d_gene: -

CDR3aa: CASSFGSRGEAFF
j_gene: TRBJ1-1
v_gene: TRBV27
d_gene: -